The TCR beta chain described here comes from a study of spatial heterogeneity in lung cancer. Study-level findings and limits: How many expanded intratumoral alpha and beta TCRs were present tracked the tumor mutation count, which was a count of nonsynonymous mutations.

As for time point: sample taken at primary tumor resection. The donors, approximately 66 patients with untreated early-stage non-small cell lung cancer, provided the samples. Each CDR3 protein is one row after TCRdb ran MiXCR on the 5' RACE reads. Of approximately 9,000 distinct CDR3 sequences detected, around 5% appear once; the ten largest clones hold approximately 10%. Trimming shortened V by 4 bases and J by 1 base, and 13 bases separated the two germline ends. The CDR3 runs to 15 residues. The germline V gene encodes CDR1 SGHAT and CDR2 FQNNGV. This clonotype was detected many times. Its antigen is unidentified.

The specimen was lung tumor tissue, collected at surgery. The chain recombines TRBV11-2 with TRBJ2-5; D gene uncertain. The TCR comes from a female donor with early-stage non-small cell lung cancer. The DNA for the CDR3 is TGTGCCAGCAGCTCAAGCCGGCAGCCCCAAGAGACCCAGTACTTC. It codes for CASSSSRQPQETQYF.